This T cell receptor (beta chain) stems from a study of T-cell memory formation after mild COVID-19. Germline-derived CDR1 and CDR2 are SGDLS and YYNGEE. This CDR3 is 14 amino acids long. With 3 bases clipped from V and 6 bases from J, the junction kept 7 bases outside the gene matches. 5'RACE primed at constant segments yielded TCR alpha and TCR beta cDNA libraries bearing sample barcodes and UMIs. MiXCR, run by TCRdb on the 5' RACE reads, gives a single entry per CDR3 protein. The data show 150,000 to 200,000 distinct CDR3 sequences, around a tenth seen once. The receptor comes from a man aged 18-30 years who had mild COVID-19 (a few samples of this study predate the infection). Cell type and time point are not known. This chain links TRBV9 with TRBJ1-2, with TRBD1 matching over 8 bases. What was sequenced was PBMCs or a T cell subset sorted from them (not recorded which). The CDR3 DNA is TGTGCCAGCAGCGCGGGACAGGTGGAAGATGGCTACACCTTC. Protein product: CASSAGQVEDGYTF.